These 25 T cell receptor beta chains share one sample of origin, sequenced in a study of T cell responses to AZD1222 COVID-19 vaccine. Measured with immunoSEQ multiplex PCR; TCRdb has only the in-frame clones, and not every one. The table records about 130,000 clones, approximately 90% of them present only once. The specimen comprised peripheral blood, sampled 28 days after the second AZD1222 dose. All receptors derive from an adult who received the AZD1222 COVID-19 vaccine.

The V and J genes are TRBV11-2 and TRBJ2-7, with a weak D call TRBD2 (5 bases). CDR3 length: 15 residues. Germline V gene sequence: CDR1 SGHAT, CDR2 FQNNGV. The V and J ends lost 4 bases and 0 bases respectively, with 13 bases between them. For the CDR3, the DNA is TGTGCCAGCAGCTCTCCCAAGAGCGGCTCCTACGAGCAGTACTTC. This sequence encodes CASSSPKSGSYEQYF.

The J gene is TRBJ2-1, the V gene TRBV2; D ambiguous. CDR1 is SNHLY and CDR2 is FYNNEI in the germline V gene. This CDR3 region has 14 residues. Trimming cost V 7 bases and J 3 bases, with 13 bases left between them. The CDR3 nucleotides are TGTGCCAGCAAGGAATTCCGGCGCTACAATGAGCAGTTCTTC. Encoded protein: CASKEFRRYNEQFF.

V usage is TRBV18 and J usage is TRBJ2-7; D perhaps matches TRBD1 (5 bases). The CDR3 contains 17 residues. Germline CDR1 reads KGHSH; CDR2 reads LQKENI. The V and J ends lost 3 bases and 3 bases respectively, with 21 bases between them. This chain's CDR3 is CASSPVRVGNRGYEQYF. Here the CDR3 DNA reads TGTGCCAGCTCACCGGTCAGGGTAGGGAATCGTGGCTACGAGCAGTACTTC. Filled out from reference TRBV18 and TRBJ2-7, the complete variable domain reads NAGVMQNPRHLVRRRGQEARLRCSPMKGHSHVYWYRQLPEEGLKFMVYLQKENIIDESGMPKERFSAEFPKEGPSILRIQQVVRGDSAAYFCASSPVRVGNRGYEQYFGPGTRLTVT.

In its sample, this clone was seen once. This chain links TRBV27 with TRBJ2-7; 11 nucleotides line up with TRBD1. Trimming took 5 bases from V and 3 from J; bases not matched to a gene: 9. Germline lookup yields CDR1 MNHEY and CDR2 SMNVEV (reference sequence). The CDR3 contains 16 residues. CDR3 in DNA: TGTGCCAGCAGTACCATGGACAGGGGGCTAAACTACGAGCAGTACTTC. Translated: CASSTMDRGLNYEQYF.

CDR3 coding DNA: TGTGCCAGCAGCCTTGCAGGGGCCGGGGAGCTGTTTTTT. Translated: CASSLAGAGELFF. The gene calls are TRBV7-3 and TRBJ2-2; possibly TRBD1 for D (6 bases). There are 13 residues in the CDR3. The germline V gene has CDR1 SGHTA and CDR2 FQGTGA. With 5 bases removed from V and 6 bases from J, the gap between germline ends came to 10 bases.

V and J are TRBV5-4 and TRBJ2-1, with 11 positions matching TRBD1. CDR3 length: 16 amino acids. The V gene's germline CDR1 is SGHNT and CDR2 YYREEE (reference sequence). Trimming removed 0 bases from V and 7 bases from J; junction bases left unmatched: 6. CDR3 residues: CASSLGGQGARNEQFF. The CDR3 nucleotides are TGTGCCAGCAGCTTGGGCGGACAGGGGGCACGGAATGAGCAGTTCTTC.

This chain joins TRBV5-1 and TRBJ2-1; 7 nucleotides match TRBD2. CDR3 length equals 19 residues. The germline CDR1 and CDR2 sequences are SGHRS and YFSETQ. V shed 5 bases and J 0 bases; nucleotides not matched to a gene: 17. CDR3 amino acids: CASRGQGRELTGSYNEQFF. The DNA for the CDR3 is TGCGCCAGCAGAGGACAAGGGAGGGAGCTTACGGGCTCCTACAATGAGCAGTTCTTC.

The gene calls are TRBV5-4 and TRBJ2-3, with 9 nucleotides matching TRBD2. CDR3 length: 16 residues. Trimming cost V 7 bases and J 3 bases; bases outside gene matches: 12. In germline, CDR1 is SGHNT, CDR2 YYREEE (reference sequence). In DNA, the CDR3 is TGTGCCAGCGGGGCGGGAGGGCCTAGGAGGACAGATACGCAGTATTTT. Translating gives CASGAGGPRRTDTQYF.

This clone was recorded only once. The genes are TRBV27 and TRBJ2-6, with D possibly matching TRBD2 (7 bases). Per the germline V gene, CDR1 is MNHEY and CDR2 is SMNVEV (reference sequence). Trimming removed 3 bases at V and 6 bases at J, with 15 bases between. CDR3 length equals 16 residues. The CDR3 loop reads CASSFTRGGAANVLTF. The CDR3 bases are TGTGCCAGCAGTTTTACCAGGGGAGGGGCGGCCAACGTCCTGACTTTC. The variable domain in full, with the rest retrieved from reference TRBV27 and TRBJ2-6, is EAQVTQNPRYLITVTGKKLTVTCSQNMNHEYMSWYRQDPGLGLRQIYYSMNVEVTDKGDVPEGYKVSRKEKRNFPLILESPSPNQTSLYFCASSFTRGGAANVLTFGAGSRLTVL.

This rearrangement joins TRBV4-2 to TRBJ1-3; the match to TRBD1 covers 8 bases. Trimming at V came to 0 bases and at J to 2 bases, leaving 0 bases not matched to a gene. The length of the CDR3 is 15 residues. Germline V gene data show CDR1 as LGHNA and CDR2 as YNFKEQ. The chain's CDR3 is CASSQETGAGNTIYF. CDR3 DNA sequence: TGTGCCAGCAGCCAAGAGACAGGGGCTGGAAACACCATATATTTT.

The chain couples TRBV18 to TRBJ1-3, with D tentatively TRBD1 (6 bases). The CDR3 runs to 15 residues. Deletions cut 4 bases from V and 1 base from J, with 11 bases between. Germline CDR1 and CDR2: KGHSH and LQKENI. CDR3 loop: CASSLTGRSGNTIYF. The CDR3, as DNA: TGTGCCAGCTCACTGACAGGCAGATCTGGAAACACCATATATTTT.

The V and J genes are TRBV30 and TRBJ1-6; D is unclear. CDR3 length equals 13 residues. The ends were cut back, 3 bases at V and 7 bases at J, with 10 bases in the middle. Germline V gene lookup returns CDR1 GTSNPN and CDR2 SVGIG (reference sequence). The CDR3 region is CAWRGPGNSPLHF. The CDR3 bases are TGTGCCTGGAGAGGTCCCGGAAATTCACCCCTCCACTTT. Looking up the rest from reference TRBV30 and TRBJ1-6 gives the full variable domain: SQTIHQWPATLVQPVGSPLSLECTVEGTSNPNLYWYRQAAGRGLQLLFYSVGIGQISSEVPQNLSASRPQDRQFILSSKKLLLSDSGFYLCAWRGPGNSPLHFGNGTRLTVT.

A single count supports this clone. V gene TRBV6-1 combines with J gene TRBJ2-5; TRBD2 matches at 10 bases. Germline V CDR1 and CDR2: MNHNS, SASEGT. V shed 2 bases, J shed 7 bases, and the junction held 10 bases outside the gene matches. The CDR3 is 16 amino acids. The CDR3 nucleotides are TGTGCCAGCAGTGAACCAGCGGGAGGGCTCTTTCGGACCCAGTACTTC. Residues: CASSEPAGGLFRTQYF.

DNA for the CDR3: TGTGCCAGCAGCTCTCACAGGATACGCTCTGGAAACACCATATATTTT. This translates into CASSSHRIRSGNTIYF. This sequence joins TRBV11-2 and TRBJ1-3; D possibly corresponds to TRBD1 (5 bases). V lost 4 bases and J lost 0, with 13 bases in between. Germline V CDR1 and CDR2: SGHAT, FQNNGV. This CDR3 has 16 amino acids.

This chain connects TRBV7-8 to TRBJ1-3, with 9 bases aligning to TRBD1. The length of the CDR3 is 19 residues. V was clipped by 0 bases and J by 0 bases; unmatched bases: 9. Germline CDR1 reads SGHVS; CDR2 reads FQNEAQ. In DNA, the CDR3 is TGTGCCAGCAGCTTAGCGCGGGTAACAGGGGGCAGCTCTGGAAACACCATATATTTT. Translation gives CASSLARVTGGSSGNTIYF.

This clone was seen a single time. The V call is TRBV6-5, the J call TRBJ2-7; 9 bases are a match to TRBD1. V gave up 6 bases and J gave up 9 bases; unmatched junction bases: 12. The CDR3 runs 14 residues. Germline-derived CDR1 and CDR2 are MNHEY and SVGAGI. CDR3 in amino acids: CASSLGTGTSGQYF. CDR3 in DNA: TGTGCCAGCAGCCTTGGGACAGGGACCTCCGGGCAGTACTTC.

J is TRBJ1-5 and V is TRBV9; no definite D call. The CDR3 consists of 15 residues. Germline values: CDR1 SGDLS, CDR2 YYNGEE. The germline V and J ends were trimmed by 0 bases and 0 bases, with 7 bases remaining between them. CDR3 nucleotides: TGTGCCAGCAGCGTAGAGGGTAATAGCAATCAGCCCCAGCATTTT. Protein sequence: CASSVEGNSNQPQHF.

The chain employs TRBV5-1 and TRBJ2-7; no clear D gene. CDR1 SGHRS and CDR2 YFSETQ come from the germline V gene. Trimming cost V 6 bases and J 0 bases, with 13 bases left between them. The CDR3 extends over 14 amino acids. CDR3 DNA: TGCGCCAGCAAGGCATCGGTCAGCTCCTACGAGCAGTACTTC. Translating gives CASKASVSSYEQYF.

The chain is built from TRBV7-3 and TRBJ2-1, with TRBD2 identical over 9 bases. CDR3 length: 16 residues. J gave up 3 bases and V 2 bases, and 5 bases lay outside the gene matches. Germline V gene lookup returns CDR1 SGHTA and CDR2 FQGTGA. The CDR3 sequence is CASSLSHSGSYNEQFF. The CDR3 DNA follows: TGTGCCAGCAGCTTATCACATAGCGGGAGCTACAATGAGCAGTTCTTC.

This chain uses TRBV18 with TRBJ2-3; D ambiguous. Trimming removed 6 bases at V and 2 bases at J, with 15 bases between. The CDR3 is 15 amino acids. Germline V lookup: CDR1 KGHSH, CDR2 LQKENI. The CDR3 loop reads CASSASVGFTDTQYF. In DNA form, the CDR3 reads TGTGCCAGCTCCGCCTCTGTGGGGTTCACAGATACGCAGTATTTT.

The CDR3 loop is CASSAKTGNYNEQFF. In nucleotides, the CDR3 is TGTGCCAGCAGCGCAAAAACAGGGAATTACAATGAGCAGTTCTTC. The chain recombines TRBV5-4 with TRBJ2-1, with D perhaps matching TRBD1 (6 bases). Germline V gene sequence: CDR1 SGHNT, CDR2 YYREEE (reference sequence). V lost 4 bases and J lost 4, with 15 bases in between. This CDR3 has 15 amino acids.

As regards this clone: This same CDR3 is encoded by further DNA sequences in the sample. The chain recombines TRBV5-1 with TRBJ2-3; D possibly corresponds to TRBD2 (5 bases). V dropped 1 base and J dropped 6 bases, with 12 bases sitting between them. This CDR3 spans 14 amino acids. CDR1 is SGHRS and CDR2 is YFSETQ in the germline V gene. The CDR3 DNA reads as TGCGCCAGCAGCTTGACTGCAGGCGGGGATACGCAGTATTTT. Translation gives CASSLTAGGDTQYF.

CDR3 protein: CASSLSGNTIYF. CDR3 bases: TGTGCCAGCAGCTTATCTGGAAACACCATATATTTT. The V gene is TRBV7-9, the J gene TRBJ1-3; no clear D gene. Germline V lookup: CDR1 SEHNR, CDR2 FQNEAQ (reference sequence). The CDR3 is 12 amino acids. V lost 2 bases and J lost 1, with 0 bases in between.

The V call is TRBV4-1, the J call TRBJ2-5; 7 bases match TRBD2. The length of the CDR3 is 13 residues. The germline gives CDR1 MGHRA, CDR2 YSYEKL. V lost 2 bases, J lost 4 bases, and 1 base stayed unmatched. In DNA form, the CDR3 reads TGCGCCAGCAGCCAAATAGCGGGAGAGACCCAGTACTTC. This codes for CASSQIAGETQYF.

This chain joins TRBV18 and TRBJ2-7; 9 bases line up with TRBD1. Germline V gene lookup returns CDR1 KGHSH and CDR2 LQKENI. Trimming at V came to 6 bases and at J to 2 bases, leaving 5 bases not matched to a gene. The CDR3 contains 14 residues. CDR3 coding DNA: TGTGCCAGCTCGGGGACAGGGTTCCCCTACGAGCAGTACTTC. Protein sequence: CASSGTGFPYEQYF.